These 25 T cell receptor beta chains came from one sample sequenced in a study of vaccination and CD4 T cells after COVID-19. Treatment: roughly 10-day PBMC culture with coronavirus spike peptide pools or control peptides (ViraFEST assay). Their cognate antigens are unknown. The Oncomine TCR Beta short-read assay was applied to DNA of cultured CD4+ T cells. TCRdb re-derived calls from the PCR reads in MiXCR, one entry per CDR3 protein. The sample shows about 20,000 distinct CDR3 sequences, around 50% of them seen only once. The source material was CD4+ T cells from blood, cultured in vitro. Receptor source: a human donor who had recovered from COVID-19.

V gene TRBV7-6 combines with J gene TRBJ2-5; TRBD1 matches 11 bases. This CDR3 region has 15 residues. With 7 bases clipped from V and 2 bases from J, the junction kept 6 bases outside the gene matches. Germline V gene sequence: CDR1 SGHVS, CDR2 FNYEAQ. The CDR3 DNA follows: TGTGCCAGCAAACCCCGGGACAGGGGGCAAGAGACCCAGTACTTC. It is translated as CASKPRDRGQETQYF.

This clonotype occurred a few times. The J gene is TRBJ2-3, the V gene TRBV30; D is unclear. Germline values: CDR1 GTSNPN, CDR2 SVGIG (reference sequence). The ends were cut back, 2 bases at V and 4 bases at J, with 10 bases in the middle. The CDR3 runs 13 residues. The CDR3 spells CAWSWNRADTQYF. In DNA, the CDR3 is TGTGCCTGGAGTTGGAATAGAGCAGATACGCAGTATTTT.

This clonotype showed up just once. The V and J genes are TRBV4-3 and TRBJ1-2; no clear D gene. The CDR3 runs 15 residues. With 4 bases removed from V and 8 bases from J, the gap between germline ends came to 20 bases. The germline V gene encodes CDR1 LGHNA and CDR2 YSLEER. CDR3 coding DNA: TGCGCCAGCAGCCCCCGGACCGCCTCCCGACCCGGCTACACCTTC. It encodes CASSPRTASRPGYTF.

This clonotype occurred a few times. The DNA of the CDR3 is TGTGCCAGCAGCCCCCGTGGAACTTCAGACACCGGGGAGCTGTTTTTT. Amino acids: CASSPRGTSDTGELFF. The gene calls are TRBV9 and TRBJ2-2; D ambiguous. The CDR3 is 16 residues long. Trimming removed 4 bases from V and 3 bases from J, with 16 bases in between. Germline CDR1 reads SGDLS; CDR2 reads YYNGEE.

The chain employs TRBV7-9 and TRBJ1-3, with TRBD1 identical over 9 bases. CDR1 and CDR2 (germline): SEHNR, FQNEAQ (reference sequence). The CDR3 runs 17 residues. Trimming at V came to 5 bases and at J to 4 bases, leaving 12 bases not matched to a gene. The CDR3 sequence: CASSRWTGALWGNTIYF. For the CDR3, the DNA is TGTGCCAGCAGCCGATGGACAGGGGCTTTGTGGGGAAACACCATATATTTT.

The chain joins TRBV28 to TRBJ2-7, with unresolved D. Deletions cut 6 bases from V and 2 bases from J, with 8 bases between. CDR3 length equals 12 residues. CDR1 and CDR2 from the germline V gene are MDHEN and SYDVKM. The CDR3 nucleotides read TGTGCCAGCAGCCAGGAGCCCTACGAGCAGTACTTC. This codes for CASSQEPYEQYF.

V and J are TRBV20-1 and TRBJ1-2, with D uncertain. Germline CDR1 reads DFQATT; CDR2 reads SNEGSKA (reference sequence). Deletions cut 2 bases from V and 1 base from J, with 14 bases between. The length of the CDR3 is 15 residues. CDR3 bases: TGCAGTGCTAGATCCCGTCGGACCGGTAACTATGGCTACACCTTC. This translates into CSARSRRTGNYGYTF.

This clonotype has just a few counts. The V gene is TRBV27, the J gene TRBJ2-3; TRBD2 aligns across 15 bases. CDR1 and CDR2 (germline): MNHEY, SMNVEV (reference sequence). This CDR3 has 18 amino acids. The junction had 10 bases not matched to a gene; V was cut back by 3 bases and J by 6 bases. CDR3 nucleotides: TGTGCCAGCAGTTTCACCTGGACTAGCGGGAGGGCTTGGGATACGCAGTATTTT. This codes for CASSFTWTSGRAWDTQYF.

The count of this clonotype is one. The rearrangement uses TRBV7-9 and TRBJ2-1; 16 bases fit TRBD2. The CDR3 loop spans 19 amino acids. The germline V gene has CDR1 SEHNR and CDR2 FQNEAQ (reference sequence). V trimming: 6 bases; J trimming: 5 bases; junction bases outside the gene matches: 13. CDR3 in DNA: TGTGCCAGCAGGGGGCCCGGGACTAGCGGGAGGGCCGGGAACAATGAGCAGTTCTTC. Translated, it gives CASRGPGTSGRAGNNEQFF.

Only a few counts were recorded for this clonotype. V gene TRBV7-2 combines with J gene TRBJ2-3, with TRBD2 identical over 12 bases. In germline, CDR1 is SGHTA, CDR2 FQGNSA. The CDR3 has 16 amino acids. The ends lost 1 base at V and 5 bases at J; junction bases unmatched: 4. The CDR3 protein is CASSLGASGRGDTQYF. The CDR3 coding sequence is TGTGCCAGCAGCTTAGGAGCTAGCGGGAGGGGAGATACGCAGTATTTT.

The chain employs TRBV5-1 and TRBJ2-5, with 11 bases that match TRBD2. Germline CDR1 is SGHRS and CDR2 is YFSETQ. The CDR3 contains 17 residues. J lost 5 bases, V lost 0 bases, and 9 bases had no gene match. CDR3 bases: TGCGCCAGCAGCTTGGGACTAGCGGGAAGGAAGGGGGAGACCCAGTACTTC. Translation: CASSLGLAGRKGETQYF.

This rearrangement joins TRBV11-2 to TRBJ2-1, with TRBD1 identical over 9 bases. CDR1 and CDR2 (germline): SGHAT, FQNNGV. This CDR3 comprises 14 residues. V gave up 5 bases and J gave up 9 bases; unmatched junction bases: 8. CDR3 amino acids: CASSPQGAGGEQFF. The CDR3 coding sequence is TGTGCCAGCAGCCCACAGGGGGCCGGAGGTGAGCAGTTCTTC.

CDR3 DNA sequence: TGTGCCAGCAGTCGGACAGGATCCACCGGGGAGCTGTTTTTT. Translated, it gives CASSRTGSTGELFF. This chain uses TRBV6-4 with TRBJ2-2, with TRBD1 matching 7 bases. Germline CDR1 MRHNA, CDR2 SNTAGT. CDR3 length: 14 residues. Trimming took 5 bases from V and 4 from J; bases not matched to a gene: 4.

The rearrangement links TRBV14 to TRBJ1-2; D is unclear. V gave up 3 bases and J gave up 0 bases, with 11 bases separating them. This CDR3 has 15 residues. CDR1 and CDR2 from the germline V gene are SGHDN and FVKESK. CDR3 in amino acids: CASSHQDGANYGYTF. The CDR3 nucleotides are TGTGCCAGCAGCCACCAGGACGGAGCTAACTATGGCTACACCTTC.

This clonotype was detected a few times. The CDR3 DNA reads TGCGCCAGCAGCCATCTTCCCGGGCCCACGGGCGATGGCTACACCTTC. Translated, it gives CASSHLPGPTGDGYTF. The V call is TRBV4-1, the J call TRBJ1-2; D gene ambiguous. The ends were cut back, 3 bases at V and 6 bases at J, with 20 bases in the middle. The CDR3 has 16 residues. Per germline, CDR1 MGHRA and CDR2 YSYEKL.

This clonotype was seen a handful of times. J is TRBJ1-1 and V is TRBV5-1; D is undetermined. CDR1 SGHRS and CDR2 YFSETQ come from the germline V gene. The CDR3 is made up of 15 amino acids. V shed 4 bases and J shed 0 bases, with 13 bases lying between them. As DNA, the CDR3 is TGCGCCAGCAGCCAAGGACCGTATATGAACACTGAAGCTTTCTTT. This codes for CASSQGPYMNTEAFF.

CDR3 DNA sequence: TGCAGTGCCTCCAAGACAATCATGAACACTGAAGCTTTCTTT. This encodes CSASKTIMNTEAFF. V usage is TRBV20-1 and J usage is TRBJ1-1; D unclear. This CDR3 spans 14 amino acids. With 6 bases removed from V and 0 bases from J, the gap between germline ends came to 14 bases. Per the germline V gene, CDR1 is DFQATT and CDR2 is SNEGSKA (reference sequence).

CDR3 amino acids: CASGRTGLNTGELFF. Written as DNA, the CDR3 is TGTGCCAGCGGGAGGACAGGACTTAATACCGGGGAGCTGTTTTTT. The chain recombines TRBV7-2 with TRBJ2-2, with a weak D call TRBD1 (7 bases). Trimming cost V 8 bases and J 5 bases, with 18 bases left between them. From germline, CDR1 is SGHTA and CDR2 FQGNSA. The CDR3 is 15 amino acids.

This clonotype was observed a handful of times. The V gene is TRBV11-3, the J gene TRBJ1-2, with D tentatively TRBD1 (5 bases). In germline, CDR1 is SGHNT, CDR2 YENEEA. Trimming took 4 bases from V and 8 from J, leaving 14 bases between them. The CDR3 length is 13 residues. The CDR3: CASSSQLRDGYTF. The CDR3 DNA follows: TGTGCCAGCAGCTCACAGCTCCGGGACGGCTACACCTTC.

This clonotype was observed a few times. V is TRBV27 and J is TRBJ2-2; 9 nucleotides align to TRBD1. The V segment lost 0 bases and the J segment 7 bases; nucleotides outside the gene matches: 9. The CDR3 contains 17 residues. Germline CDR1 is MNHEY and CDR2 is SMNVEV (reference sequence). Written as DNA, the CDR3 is TGTGCCAGCAGTTTATCGGGGCGAACAGGGGGCCACGGGGAGCTGTTTTTT. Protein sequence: CASSLSGRTGGHGELFF.

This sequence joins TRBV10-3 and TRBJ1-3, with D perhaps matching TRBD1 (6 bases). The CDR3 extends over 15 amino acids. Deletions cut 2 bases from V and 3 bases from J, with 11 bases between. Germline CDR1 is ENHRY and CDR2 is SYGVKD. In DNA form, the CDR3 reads TGTGCCATCAGTGAGGGACAGAATTATGGAAACACCATATATTTT. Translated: CAISEGQNYGNTIYF.

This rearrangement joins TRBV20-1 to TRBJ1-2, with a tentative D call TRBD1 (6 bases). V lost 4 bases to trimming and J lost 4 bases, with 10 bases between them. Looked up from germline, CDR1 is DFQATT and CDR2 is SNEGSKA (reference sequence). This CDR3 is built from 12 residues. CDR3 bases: TGCAGTGCTAACAGGGTCGGCTATGGCTACACCTTC. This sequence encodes CSANRVGYGYTF.

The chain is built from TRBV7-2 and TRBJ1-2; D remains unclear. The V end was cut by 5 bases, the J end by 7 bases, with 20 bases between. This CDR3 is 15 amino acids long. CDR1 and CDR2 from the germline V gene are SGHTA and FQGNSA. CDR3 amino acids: CASSSPQASGVGYTF. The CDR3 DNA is TGTGCCAGCAGCAGCCCGCAGGCGTCTGGGGTTGGCTACACCTTC.

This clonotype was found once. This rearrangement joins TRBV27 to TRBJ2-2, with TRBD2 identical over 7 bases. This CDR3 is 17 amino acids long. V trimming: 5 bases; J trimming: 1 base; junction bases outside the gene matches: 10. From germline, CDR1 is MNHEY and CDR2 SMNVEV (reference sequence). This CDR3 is CASSLRRGGRNTGELFF. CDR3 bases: TGTGCCAGCAGTCTTCGGAGGGGCGGGAGGAACACCGGGGAGCTGTTTTTT.

For the CDR3, the DNA is TGTGCCAGTAGCCAAGGGGCGAGCAATCAGCCCCAGCATTTT. This encodes CASSQGASNQPQHF. This chain connects TRBV19 to TRBJ1-5, with a tentative D call TRBD1 (5 bases). The V end lost 6 bases, the J end lost 1 base, and 10 bases lay between the germline ends. Germline V gene data show CDR1 as LNHDA and CDR2 as SQIVND (reference sequence). This CDR3 comprises 14 residues.